This passage covers 7 T cell receptor beta chains from one sample sequenced in a study of STAT5B mutations in CD4+ large granular lymphocyte leukemia. Measured with immunoSEQ multiplex PCR; TCRdb has only the in-frame clones, and not every one. The sample includes fewer than 50,000 clones, 70% to 90% seen only once; the top ten take about 2.5%. Sequenced: CD4+ T cells from blood buffy coats. The receptors shown here come from a human donor in good health.

This chain joins TRBV28 and TRBJ2-1, with a possible D match to TRBD2 (6 bases). This CDR3 spans 14 amino acids. CDR1 and CDR2 from the germline V gene are MDHEN and SYDVKM. Trimming removed 10 bases at V and 7 bases at J, with 20 bases between. The CDR3 reads CATTSPLASNEQFF. The CDR3 DNA follows: TGTGCCACTACAAGTCCCCTAGCGAGTAATGAGCAGTTCTTC.

This clone is categorized as large. J is TRBJ1-2 and V is TRBV5-6; possibly TRBD1 for D (5 bases). The CDR3 runs to 13 residues. CDR1 SGHDT and CDR2 YYEEEE come from the germline V gene. V lost 5 bases and J lost 10, with 18 bases in between. In DNA form, the CDR3 reads TGTGCCAGCAGGAAGGACGTCGCAGGGTCCTACACCTTC. Translation: CASRKDVAGSYTF.

V is TRBV29-1 and J is TRBJ1-5, with TRBD1 matching over 7 bases. CDR1 is SQVTM and CDR2 is ANQGSEA in the germline V gene. The CDR3 consists of 14 residues. With 4 bases clipped from V and 0 bases from J, the junction kept 3 bases outside the gene matches. The CDR3 bases are TGCAGCGTTGCCGGGACAGATAGCAATCAGCCCCAGCATTTT. Translation gives CSVAGTDSNQPQHF.

The chain has TRBV7-9 and TRBJ1-4; 8 bases agree with TRBD1. Per germline, CDR1 SEHNR and CDR2 FQNEAQ (reference sequence). This CDR3 contains 15 residues. V trimming: 5 bases; J trimming: 1 base; junction bases outside the gene matches: 3. The CDR3 DNA follows: TGTGCCAGCAGCCTACAGGGGGGAACTAATGAAAAACTGTTTTTT. Translated: CASSLQGGTNEKLFF. Based on the CDR3 plus reference TRBV7-9 and TRBJ1-4, the full variable domain is DTGVSQNPRHKITKRGQNVTFRCDPISEHNRLYWYRQTLGQGPEFLTYFQNEAQLEKSRLLSDRFSAERPKGSFSTLEIQRTEQGDSAMYLCASSLQGGTNEKLFFGSGTQLSVL.

V gene TRBV19 combines with J gene TRBJ2-7; TRBD1 matches at 9 bases. The CDR3 totals 14 residues. Germline V gives CDR1 LNHDA, CDR2 SQIVND (reference sequence). V shed 8 bases and J 2 bases; nucleotides not matched to a gene: 7. CDR3 protein: CASEVDRGAYEQYF. CDR3 sequence (DNA): TGTGCCAGTGAGGTGGACAGGGGAGCCTACGAGCAGTACTTC.

J is TRBJ2-1 and V is TRBV5-8; the match to TRBD2 covers 12 bases. The CDR3 contains 16 residues. The V gene end was trimmed by 1 base and the J gene end by 5 bases; junction bases not matched to a gene: 4. The germline CDR1 and CDR2 sequences are SGHTS and YDEGEE. As DNA, the CDR3 is TGTGCCAGCAGCTTGTCCAGGACTAGCGGGAACAATGAGCAGTTCTTC. It codes for CASSLSRTSGNNEQFF.

This chain joins TRBV11-3 and TRBJ2-2; D is perhaps TRBD2 (5 bases). The V and J ends lost 4 bases and 10 bases respectively, with 13 bases between them. Per the germline V gene, CDR1 is SGHNT and CDR2 is YENEEA. This CDR3 has 13 residues. This chain's CDR3 is CASSSRGSEELFF. DNA for the CDR3: TGTGCCAGCAGCTCCCGGGGTAGCGAGGAGCTGTTTTTT.